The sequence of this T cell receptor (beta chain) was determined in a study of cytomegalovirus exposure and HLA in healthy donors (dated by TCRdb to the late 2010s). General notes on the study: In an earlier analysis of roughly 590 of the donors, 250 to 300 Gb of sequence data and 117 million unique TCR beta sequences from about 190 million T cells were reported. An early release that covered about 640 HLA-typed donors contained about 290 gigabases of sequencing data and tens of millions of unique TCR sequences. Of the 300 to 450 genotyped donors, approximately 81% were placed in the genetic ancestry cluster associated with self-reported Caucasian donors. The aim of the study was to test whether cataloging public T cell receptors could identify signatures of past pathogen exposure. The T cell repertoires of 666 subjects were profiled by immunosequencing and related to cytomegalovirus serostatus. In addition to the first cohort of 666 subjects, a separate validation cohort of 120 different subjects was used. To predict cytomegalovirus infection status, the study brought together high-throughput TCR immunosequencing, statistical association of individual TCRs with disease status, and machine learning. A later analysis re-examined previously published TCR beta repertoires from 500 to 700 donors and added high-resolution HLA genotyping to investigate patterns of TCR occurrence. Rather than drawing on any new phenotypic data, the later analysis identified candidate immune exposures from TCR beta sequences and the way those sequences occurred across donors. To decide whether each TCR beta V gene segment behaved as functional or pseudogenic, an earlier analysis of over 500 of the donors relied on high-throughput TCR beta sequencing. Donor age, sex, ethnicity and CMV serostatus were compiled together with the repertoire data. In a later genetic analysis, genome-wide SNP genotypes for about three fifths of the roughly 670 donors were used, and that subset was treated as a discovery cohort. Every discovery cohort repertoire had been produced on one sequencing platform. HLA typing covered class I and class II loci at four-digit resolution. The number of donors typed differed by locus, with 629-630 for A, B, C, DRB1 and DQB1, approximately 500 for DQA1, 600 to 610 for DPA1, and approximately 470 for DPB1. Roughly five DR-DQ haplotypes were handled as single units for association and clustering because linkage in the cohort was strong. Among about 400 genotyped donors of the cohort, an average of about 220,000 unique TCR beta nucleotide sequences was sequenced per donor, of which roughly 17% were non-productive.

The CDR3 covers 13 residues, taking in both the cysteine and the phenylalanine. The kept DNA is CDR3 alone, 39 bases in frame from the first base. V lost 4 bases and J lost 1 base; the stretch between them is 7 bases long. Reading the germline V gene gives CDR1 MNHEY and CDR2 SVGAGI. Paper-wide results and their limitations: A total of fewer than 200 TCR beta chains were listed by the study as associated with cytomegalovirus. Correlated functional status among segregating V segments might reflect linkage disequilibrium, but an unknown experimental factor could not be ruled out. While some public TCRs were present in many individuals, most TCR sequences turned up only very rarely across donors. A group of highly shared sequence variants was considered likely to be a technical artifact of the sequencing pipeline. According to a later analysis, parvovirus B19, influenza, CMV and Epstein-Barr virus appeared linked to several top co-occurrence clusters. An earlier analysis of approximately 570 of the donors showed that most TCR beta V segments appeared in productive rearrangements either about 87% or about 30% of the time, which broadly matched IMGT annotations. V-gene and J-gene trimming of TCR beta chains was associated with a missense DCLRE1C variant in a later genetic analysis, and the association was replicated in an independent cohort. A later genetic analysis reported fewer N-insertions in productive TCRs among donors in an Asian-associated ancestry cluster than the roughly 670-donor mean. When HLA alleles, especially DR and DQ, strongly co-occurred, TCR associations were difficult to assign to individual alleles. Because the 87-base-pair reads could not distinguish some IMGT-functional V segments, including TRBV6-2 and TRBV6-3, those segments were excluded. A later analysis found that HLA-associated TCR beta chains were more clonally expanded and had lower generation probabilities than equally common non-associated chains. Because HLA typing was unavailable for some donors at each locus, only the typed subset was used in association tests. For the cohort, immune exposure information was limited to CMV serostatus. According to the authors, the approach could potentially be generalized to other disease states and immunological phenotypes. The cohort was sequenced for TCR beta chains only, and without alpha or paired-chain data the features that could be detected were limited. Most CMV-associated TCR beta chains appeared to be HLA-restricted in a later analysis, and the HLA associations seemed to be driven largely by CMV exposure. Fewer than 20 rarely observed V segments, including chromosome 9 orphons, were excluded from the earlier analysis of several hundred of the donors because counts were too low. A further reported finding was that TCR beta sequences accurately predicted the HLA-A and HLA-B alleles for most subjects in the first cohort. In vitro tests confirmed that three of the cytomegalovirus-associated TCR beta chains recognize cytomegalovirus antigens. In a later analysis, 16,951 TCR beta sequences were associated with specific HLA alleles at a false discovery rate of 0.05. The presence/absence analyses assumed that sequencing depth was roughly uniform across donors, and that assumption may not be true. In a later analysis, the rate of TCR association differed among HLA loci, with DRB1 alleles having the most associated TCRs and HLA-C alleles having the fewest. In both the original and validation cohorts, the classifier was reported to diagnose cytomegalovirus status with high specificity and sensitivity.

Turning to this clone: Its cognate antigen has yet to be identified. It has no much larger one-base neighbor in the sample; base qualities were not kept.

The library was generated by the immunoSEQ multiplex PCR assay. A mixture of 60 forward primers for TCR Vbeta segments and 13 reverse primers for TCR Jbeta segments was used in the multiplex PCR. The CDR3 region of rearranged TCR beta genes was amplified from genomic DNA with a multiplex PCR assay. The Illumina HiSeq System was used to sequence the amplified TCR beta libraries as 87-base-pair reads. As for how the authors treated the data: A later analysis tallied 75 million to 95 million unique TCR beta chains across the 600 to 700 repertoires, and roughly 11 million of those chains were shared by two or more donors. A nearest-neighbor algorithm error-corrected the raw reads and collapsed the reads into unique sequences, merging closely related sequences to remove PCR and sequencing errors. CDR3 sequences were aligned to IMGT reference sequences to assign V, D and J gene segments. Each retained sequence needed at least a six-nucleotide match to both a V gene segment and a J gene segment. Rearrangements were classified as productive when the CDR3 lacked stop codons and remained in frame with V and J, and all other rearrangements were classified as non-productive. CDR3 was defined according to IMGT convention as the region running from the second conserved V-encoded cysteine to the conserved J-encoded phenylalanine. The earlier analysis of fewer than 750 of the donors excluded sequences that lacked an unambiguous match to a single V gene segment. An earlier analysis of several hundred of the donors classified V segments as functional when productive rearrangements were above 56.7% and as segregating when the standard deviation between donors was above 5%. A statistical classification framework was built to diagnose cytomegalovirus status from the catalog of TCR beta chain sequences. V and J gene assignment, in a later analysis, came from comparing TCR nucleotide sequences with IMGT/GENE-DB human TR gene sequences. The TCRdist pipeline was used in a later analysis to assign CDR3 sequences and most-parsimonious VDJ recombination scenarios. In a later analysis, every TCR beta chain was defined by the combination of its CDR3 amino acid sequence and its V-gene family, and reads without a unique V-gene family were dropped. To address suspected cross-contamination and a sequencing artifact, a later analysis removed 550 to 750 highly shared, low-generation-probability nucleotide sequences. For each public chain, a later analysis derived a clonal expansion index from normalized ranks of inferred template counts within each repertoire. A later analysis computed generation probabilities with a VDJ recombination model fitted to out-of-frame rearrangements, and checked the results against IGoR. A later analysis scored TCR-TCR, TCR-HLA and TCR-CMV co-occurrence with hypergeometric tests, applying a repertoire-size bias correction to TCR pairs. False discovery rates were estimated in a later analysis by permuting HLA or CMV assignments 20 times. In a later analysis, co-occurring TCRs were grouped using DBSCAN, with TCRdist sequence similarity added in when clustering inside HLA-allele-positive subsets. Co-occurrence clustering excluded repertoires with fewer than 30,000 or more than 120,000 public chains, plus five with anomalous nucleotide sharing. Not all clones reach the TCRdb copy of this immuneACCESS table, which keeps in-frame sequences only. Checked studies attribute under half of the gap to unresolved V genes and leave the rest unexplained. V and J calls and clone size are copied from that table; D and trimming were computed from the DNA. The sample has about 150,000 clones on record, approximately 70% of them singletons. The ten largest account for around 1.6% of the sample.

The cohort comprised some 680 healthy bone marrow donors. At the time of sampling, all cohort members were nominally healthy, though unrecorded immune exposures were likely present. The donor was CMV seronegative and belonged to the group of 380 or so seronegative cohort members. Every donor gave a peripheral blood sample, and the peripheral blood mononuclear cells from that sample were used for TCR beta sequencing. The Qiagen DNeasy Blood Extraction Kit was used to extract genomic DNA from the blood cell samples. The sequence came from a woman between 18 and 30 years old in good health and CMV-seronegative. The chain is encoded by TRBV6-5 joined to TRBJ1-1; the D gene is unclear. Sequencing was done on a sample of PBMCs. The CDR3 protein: CASSSSRNTEAFF. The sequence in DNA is TGTGCCAGCAGTTCCTCGAGGAACACTGAAGCTTTCTTT.